This TCR beta chain was found in a study of CD8 T cells in ankylosing spondylitis. General study findings and limits: Matched synovial fluid from ankylosing spondylitis patients was reported to be enriched for disease-linked clones.

Between the trimmed V and J ends, which lost 3 bases and 5 bases, there was a span of 10 bases. The germline V gene encodes CDR1 SGHRS and CDR2 YFSETQ. This CDR3 contains 13 residues. The sample holds many counts of this clonotype. The antigen remains undetermined. One entry per CDR3 protein results from TCRdb running MiXCR on the 5' RACE reads. The profile shows fewer than 350,000 distinct CDR3 sequences, approximately 10% of them singletons. Sequences were obtained from blood, either unsorted or a sorted T cell fraction (not recorded which). The TCR originated in a female donor with ankylosing spondylitis or in good health (not recorded which). The chain recombines TRBV5-1 with TRBJ2-3; perhaps TRBD1 as D (6 bases). The CDR3 is CASSWGQGDTQYF. As DNA, the CDR3 is TGCGCCAGCAGCTGGGGACAAGGAGATACGCAGTATTTT.